Each of the 5 T cell receptor beta chains below was sequenced from the same sample in a study of blood T cell repertoires in COVID-19 (TCRdb year 2020). To prepare the library, the immunoSEQ multiplex PCR assay was applied. The immuneACCESS repertoire file appears here via TCRdb, limited to in-frame rearrangements. These files lack a portion of the clones; in checked studies, under half of the deficit traces to unresolved V genes, and the cause of the others is not known. Recorded for this sample are 210,000 or so clones; 89% of them occurred a single time. Around 7% of the sample comes from the top ten. Sample: peripheral blood. Receptor source: a man between 35 and 55 years old with acute or convalescent COVID-19.

The CDR3 here is CASSLLRAGTEAFF. CDR3 in DNA: TGTGCCAGCAGCTTACTGCGGGCGGGAACTGAAGCTTTCTTT. The rearrangement joins TRBV11-2 to TRBJ1-1; no clear D gene. CDR3 length: 14 amino acids. Germline V gene sequence: CDR1 SGHAT, CDR2 FQNNGV. The V end was cut by 2 bases, the J end by 5 bases, with 12 bases between.

CDR3 in amino acids: CASSAYSGGSQETQYF. The CDR3 bases are TGTGCCAGCAGTGCGTATAGCGGGGGCTCACAAGAGACCCAGTACTTC. This chain uses TRBV6-1 with TRBJ2-5; TRBD2 aligns across 9 bases. The CDR3 has 16 amino acids. Looked up from germline, CDR1 is MNHNS and CDR2 is SASEGT. V was clipped by 4 bases and J by 2 bases; unmatched bases: 8.

The J gene is TRBJ2-5, the V gene TRBV15; D gene uncertain. Per the germline V gene, CDR1 is LNHNV and CDR2 is YYDKDF (reference sequence). The CDR3 length is 16 residues. V shed 1 base and J shed 5 bases, with 17 bases lying between them. The CDR3 region has the DNA TGTGCCACCAGCAGAGTGGCGGTAAAAACGACCGAGACCCAGTACTTC. It yields the protein CATSRVAVKTTETQYF.

V is TRBV29-1 and J is TRBJ2-5; D is undetermined. The CDR3 totals 11 residues. CDR1 and CDR2 (germline): SQVTM, ANQGSEA. V was trimmed by 5 bases and J by 3 bases, leaving 7 bases between them. CDR3 sequence (DNA): TGCAGCGTTCACGGTAAAGAGACCCAGTACTTC. Its protein product is CSVHGKETQYF.

The J gene is TRBJ2-4, the V gene TRBV2, with 10 positions matching TRBD1. CDR3 length: 18 residues. V dropped 6 bases and J dropped 2; count of bases not matched to a gene: 13. Germline values: CDR1 SNHLY, CDR2 FYNNEI. The CDR3 loop reads CASRAGGTGVGTKNIQYF. Here the CDR3 DNA reads TGTGCCAGCAGGGCCGGGGGGACAGGGGTGGGTACCAAAAACATTCAGTACTTC.